The rows below give T cell receptor beta chains drawn from one sample of a study of regulatory T cells in long-lasting Graves disease. One entry per CDR3 protein results from TCRdb running MiXCR on the multiplex PCR reads. Here the sample spans about 620,000 distinct CDR3 sequences, 16% being singletons. The same data also contributed to another study, on T cells in Graves' hyperthyroidism and ophthalmopathy.

This specimen consisted of peripheral blood mononuclear cells (PBMCs), obtained at new diagnosis, from a patient treated with antithyroid drugs. Source of these receptors: a young woman with Graves disease. CDR3s leave out the opening cysteine and the closing phenylalanine or tryptophan. Fields, in order: J gene, V gene, clone size, CDR3 protein. The size field is filled for only some rows; it gives once, few, many or a size class.

j_call: TRBJ2-1
v_call: TRBV7-9
clone_size: few
cdr3_aa: ASSPGPARTNEQF

j_call: TRBJ2-7
v_call: TRBV9
clone_size: .
cdr3_aa: ASSVGGLAHSYEQY

j_call: TRBJ2-1
v_call: TRBV3-1
clone_size: few
cdr3_aa: ASSQSLAGVSKGSYNEQF

j_call: TRBJ1-1
v_call: TRBV7-2
clone_size: many
cdr3_aa: ASSLTTGTGNTEAF

j_call: TRBJ2-7
v_call: TRBV29-1
clone_size: many
cdr3_aa: SVRGRMINEQY

j_call: TRBJ2-1
v_call: TRBV7-2
clone_size: .
cdr3_aa: ASSFFGGSYNEQF

j_call: TRBJ1-2
v_call: TRBV9
clone_size: .
cdr3_aa: ASSVEVLDVDGYT

j_call: TRBJ2-3
v_call: TRBV2
clone_size: many
cdr3_aa: ASSERRADTQY

j_call: TRBJ2-6
v_call: TRBV25-1
clone_size: .
cdr3_aa: ANPGQGLSGANVLT

j_call: TRBJ2-4
v_call: TRBV3-1
clone_size: few
cdr3_aa: ASSPKGQDKNIQY

j_call: TRBJ2-1
v_call: TRBV6-1
clone_size: few
cdr3_aa: ASAGTSPYNEQF

j_call: TRBJ2-1
v_call: TRBV5-1
clone_size: .
cdr3_aa: ASSLTLAANEQF

j_call: TRBJ2-1
v_call: TRBV5-6
clone_size: .
cdr3_aa: ASSSPGLVPDEQF

j_call: TRBJ1-2
v_call: TRBV27
clone_size: few
cdr3_aa: ASSFLTCPGTYTGLCGYT

j_call: TRBJ2-1
v_call: TRBV19
clone_size: .
cdr3_aa: ASSTAGGDEQF

j_call: TRBJ1-4
v_call: TRBV7-2
clone_size: many
cdr3_aa: ASSLEVRGQANEKLF

j_call: TRBJ2-7
v_call: TRBV20-1
clone_size: few
cdr3_aa: GARGRFSYEQY

j_call: TRBJ2-2
v_call: TRBV5-4
clone_size: .
cdr3_aa: ASSFTPNTGELF

j_call: TRBJ1-4
v_call: TRBV18
clone_size: many
cdr3_aa: ASSPGHLNEKLF

j_call: TRBJ1-2
v_call: TRBV3-1
clone_size: few
cdr3_aa: ASSQESVGRTYT

j_call: TRBJ1-2
v_call: TRBV5-1
clone_size: few
cdr3_aa: ASSLERGGGYT

j_call: TRBJ2-2
v_call: TRBV12-3/TRBV12-4
clone_size: .
cdr3_aa: ASSRDFPYITGELF

j_call: TRBJ1-1
v_call: TRBV7-3
clone_size: .
cdr3_aa: ASSPGTGQSEAF

j_call: TRBJ2-7
v_call: TRBV3-1
clone_size: few
cdr3_aa: ASSHGTRLGRSSYEQY

j_call: TRBJ2-5
v_call: TRBV28
clone_size: many
cdr3_aa: ASSSGTQQETQY

j_call: TRBJ2-7
v_call: TRBV5-1
clone_size: many
cdr3_aa: ASSLLSGSYEQY

j_call: TRBJ2-3
v_call: TRBV29-1
clone_size: many
cdr3_aa: SVTGTKSTDTQY

j_call: TRBJ2-7
v_call: TRBV20-1
clone_size: .
cdr3_aa: SARDPPAGIGEQY

j_call: TRBJ2-2
v_call: TRBV28
clone_size: many
cdr3_aa: ASSRDRGTGTGELF

j_call: TRBJ2-7
v_call: TRBV6-1
clone_size: few
cdr3_aa: ASSPRLAAPYEQY

j_call: TRBJ1-2
v_call: TRBV28
clone_size: many
cdr3_aa: ASRGQDGGYT

j_call: TRBJ1-1
v_call: TRBV3-1
clone_size: many
cdr3_aa: ASSQAQGRTEAF

j_call: TRBJ1-6
v_call: TRBV19
clone_size: .
cdr3_aa: ASYTGRENSPLH

j_call: TRBJ2-3
v_call: TRBV11-2
clone_size: many
cdr3_aa: ASRYTDTQY